In this sample, the clone carrying this T cell receptor beta chain turned up many times. This entry is derived from a study of neurological immune-mediated disorders. Germline CDR1 SGDLS, CDR2 YYNGEE. The CDR3 sequence is 18 residues long. Trimming pared 0 bases from V and 0 bases from J, leaving 13 bases between. The sorted-subset TCR libraries were prepared using about 960,000 CD4+ or CD8+ T cells as the starting material. MiXCR, run by TCRdb on the 5' RACE reads, gives a single entry per CDR3 protein. The table shows roughly 20,000 distinct CDR3 sequences, with about 15% occurring only once. This chain links TRBV9 with TRBJ2-6; D ambiguous. The clonotype comes from a woman aged 55-70 years with HTLV-1-associated myelopathy (HAM/TSP). Sequenced input: CD4+ T cells from blood. The CDR3 nucleotides read TGTGCCAGCAGCGTAGGTCCACGACTTAGCTCTGGGGCCAACGTCCTGACTTTC. Its protein is CASSVGPRLSSGANVLTF.